This T cell receptor beta chain was documented in a study of blood T cell repertoires in COVID-19. At the level of the study: The United States, Italy and Spain provided the acute and convalescent COVID-19 samples. The analysed material was cDNA or gDNA that came from T cells, B-cell-depleted T cells, or PBMCs.

Trimming at V came to 10 bases and at J to 10 bases, leaving 4 bases not matched to a gene. Germline assignment: CDR1 SNHLY and CDR2 FYNNEI. This CDR3 is built from 12 residues. As processed by the authors: For nucleated cells, counts were estimated from reference gene primer amplification. Generated by immunoSEQ multiplex PCR, the TCRdb table keeps only in-frame clones and is missing some. The DNA gave D and trimming, while V, J and clone size come from that table. The repertoire consists of approximately 220,000 clones, with 85% to 90% occurring once and the leading ten covering 1.2%. Participants reported their clinical history, and cohort assignment relied on those reports.

The source of this sequence is a young man who had recovered from COVID-19. The chain links TRBV2 to TRBJ1-6; 10 bases are a match to TRBD1. The specimen sequenced was PBMCs or T cells enriched from blood (not recorded which). Here the CDR3 reads CATGTGASPLHF. CDR3 DNA sequence: TGTGCCACCGGGACAGGGGCCTCACCCCTCCACTTT.